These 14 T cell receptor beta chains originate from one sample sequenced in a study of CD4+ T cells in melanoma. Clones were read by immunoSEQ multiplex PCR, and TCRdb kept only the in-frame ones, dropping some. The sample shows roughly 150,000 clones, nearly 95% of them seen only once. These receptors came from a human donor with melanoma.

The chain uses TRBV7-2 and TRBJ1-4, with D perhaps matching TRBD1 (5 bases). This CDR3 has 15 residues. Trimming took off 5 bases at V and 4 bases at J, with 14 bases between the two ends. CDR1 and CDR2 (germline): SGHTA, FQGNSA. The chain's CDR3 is CASSRPGGINEKLFF. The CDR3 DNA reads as TGTGCCAGCAGCCGCCCGGGGGGGATTAATGAAAAACTGTTTTTT.

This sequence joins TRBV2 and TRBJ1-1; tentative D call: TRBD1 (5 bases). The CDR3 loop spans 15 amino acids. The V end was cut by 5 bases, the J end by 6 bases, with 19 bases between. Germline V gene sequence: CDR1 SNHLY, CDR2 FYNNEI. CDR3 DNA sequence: TGTGCCAGCAGTCAAAAGGGACGGCGAGGATCTGAAGCTTTCTTT. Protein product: CASSQKGRRGSEAFF.

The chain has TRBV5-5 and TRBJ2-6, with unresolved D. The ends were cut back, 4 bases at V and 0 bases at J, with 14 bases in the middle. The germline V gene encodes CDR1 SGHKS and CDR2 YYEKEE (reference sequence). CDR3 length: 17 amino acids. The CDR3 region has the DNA TGTGCCAGCAGCCAAGTCCCCACCGTCTCTGGGGCCAACGTCCTGACTTTC. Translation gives CASSQVPTVSGANVLTF.

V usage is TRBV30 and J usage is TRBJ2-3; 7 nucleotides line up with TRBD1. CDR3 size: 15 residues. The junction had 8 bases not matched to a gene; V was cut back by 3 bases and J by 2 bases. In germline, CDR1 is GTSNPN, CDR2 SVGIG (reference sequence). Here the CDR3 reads CAWSHSGTATDTQYF. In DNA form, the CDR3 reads TGTGCCTGGAGCCACTCCGGGACAGCCACAGATACGCAGTATTTT. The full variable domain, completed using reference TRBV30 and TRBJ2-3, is SQTIHQWPATLVQPVGSPLSLECTVEGTSNPNLYWYRQAAGRGLQLLFYSVGIGQISSEVPQNLSASRPQDRQFILSSKKLLLSDSGFYLCAWSHSGTATDTQYFGPGTRLTVL.

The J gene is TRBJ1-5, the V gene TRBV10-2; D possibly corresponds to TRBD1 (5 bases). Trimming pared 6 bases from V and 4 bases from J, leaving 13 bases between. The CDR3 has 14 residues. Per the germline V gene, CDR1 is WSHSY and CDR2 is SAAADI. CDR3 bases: TGCGCCAGCAGCCAGCTTGGGGGGAATCAGCCCCAGCATTTT. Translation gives CASSQLGGNQPQHF.

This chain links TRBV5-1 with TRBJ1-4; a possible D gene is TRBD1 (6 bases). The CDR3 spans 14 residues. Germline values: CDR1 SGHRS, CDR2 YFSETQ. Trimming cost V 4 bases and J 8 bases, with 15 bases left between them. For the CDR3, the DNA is TGCGCCAGCAGCGGGGGCGGCGGATTAGAAAAACTGTTTTTT. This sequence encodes CASSGGGGLEKLFF.

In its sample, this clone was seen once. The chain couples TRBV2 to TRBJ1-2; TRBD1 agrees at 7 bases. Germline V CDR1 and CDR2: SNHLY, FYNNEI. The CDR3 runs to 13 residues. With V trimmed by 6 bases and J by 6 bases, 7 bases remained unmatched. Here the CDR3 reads CASRLDRNNGYTF. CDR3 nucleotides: TGTGCCAGCAGGTTGGACAGGAATAATGGCTACACCTTC.

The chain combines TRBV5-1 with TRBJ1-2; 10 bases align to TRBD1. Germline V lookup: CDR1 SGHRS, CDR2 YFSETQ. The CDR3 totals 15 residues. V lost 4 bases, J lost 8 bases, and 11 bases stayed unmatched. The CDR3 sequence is CASSINRDRGPGYTF. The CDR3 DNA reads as TGCGCCAGCAGCATCAACCGGGACAGGGGCCCGGGCTACACCTTC.

CDR3 DNA sequence: TGTGCCAGCAGCCCGTGGGCTGGAAACACCATATATTTT. Translated, it gives CASSPWAGNTIYF. The J gene is TRBJ1-3, the V gene TRBV5-8; no clear D. V lost 4 bases and J 2 bases, leaving 7 bases between the germline ends. Germline V CDR1 and CDR2: SGHTS, YDEGEE. CDR3 size: 13 residues.

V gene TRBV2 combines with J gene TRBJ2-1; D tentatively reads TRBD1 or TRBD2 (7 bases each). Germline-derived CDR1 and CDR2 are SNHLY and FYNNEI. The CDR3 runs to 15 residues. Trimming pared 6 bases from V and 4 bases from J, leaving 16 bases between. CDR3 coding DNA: TGTGCCAGCAGCCGCAGGGGGGGGCAGTACAATGAGCAGTTCTTC. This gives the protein CASSRRGGQYNEQFF.

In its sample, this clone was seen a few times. CDR3 sequence: CASSYQTETEAFF. The CDR3 region has the DNA TGTGCCAGCAGCTACCAGACGGAAACTGAAGCTTTCTTT. The V call is TRBV7-9, the J call TRBJ1-1; D not resolved. The germline V gene has CDR1 SEHNR and CDR2 FQNEAQ (reference sequence). Trimming took off 4 bases at V and 5 bases at J, with 11 bases between the two ends. This CDR3 is 13 amino acids long.

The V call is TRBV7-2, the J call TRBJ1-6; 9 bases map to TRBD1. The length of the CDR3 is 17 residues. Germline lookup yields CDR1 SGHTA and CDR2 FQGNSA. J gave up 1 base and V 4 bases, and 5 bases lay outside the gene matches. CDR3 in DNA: TGTGCCAGCAGCTCAAGGGGACAGGGTTCCTATAATTCACCCCTCCACTTT. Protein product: CASSSRGQGSYNSPLHF.

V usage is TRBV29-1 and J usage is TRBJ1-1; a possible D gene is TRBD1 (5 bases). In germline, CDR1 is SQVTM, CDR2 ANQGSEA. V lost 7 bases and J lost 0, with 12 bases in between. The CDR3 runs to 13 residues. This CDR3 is CSGREDLNTEAFF. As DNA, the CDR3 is TGCAGCGGCAGGGAGGACTTGAACACTGAAGCTTTCTTT.

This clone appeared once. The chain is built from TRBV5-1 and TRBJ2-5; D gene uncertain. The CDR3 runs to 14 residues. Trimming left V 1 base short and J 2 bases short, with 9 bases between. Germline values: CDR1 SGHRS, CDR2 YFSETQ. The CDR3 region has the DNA TGCGCCAGCAGCTTGATCGGAACTCAAGAGACCCAGTACTTC. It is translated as CASSLIGTQETQYF.